The T cell receptor beta chain described here comes from a study of cytomegalovirus exposure and HLA in healthy donors. The PCR was carried out with 60 Vbeta primers and 13 Jbeta primers. Generated by immunoSEQ multiplex PCR, the TCRdb table keeps only in-frame clones and is missing some. In all, the sample yields about 130,000 clones. Whole-study results and caveats: The majority of TCR sequences were rare, yet some public TCRs appeared in many donors. Reported findings show TCR beta sequences accurately forecast HLA-A and HLA-B alleles in most subjects.

Of note for this clone: What it recognizes is unknown. Likely a read error: the CDR3 ends without its conserved phenylalanine or tryptophan.

Germline values: CDR1 SGHRS, CDR2 YFSETQ. Trimming removed 4 bases from V and 2 bases from J, with 16 bases in between. This CDR3 contains 15 residues. Sequencing input: PBMCs. The chain uses TRBV5-1 and TRBJ2-7; D gene ambiguous. The TCR sequence derives from a woman in her sixties or seventies in good health and CMV-seronegative. This CDR3 reads CASSPNGLAPYEQYL. The CDR3 coding sequence is TGCGCCAGCAGCCCCAATGGGCTCGCTCCCTACGAGCAGTACCTC.